This T cell receptor beta chain was sequenced for a study of T cell responses to AZD1222 COVID-19 vaccine (dated by TCRdb to 2020 to 2023). Concerning the study at large: AZD1222 recipients with second doses at about 4 weeks or about 12 weeks were pooled, because spike-specific TCR depth and breadth did not differ between schedules. A total of approximately 230 trial participants underwent TCR sequencing, of whom about 200 received two doses of AZD1222 and 26 received two doses of the MenACWY control vaccine. Trial participants were enrolled by age into subgroups of 18-55, 56-69 and 70-plus years, and around 150, 28 and 57 TCR-sequenced participants, respectively, were included in these subgroups.

Study-wide conclusions, independent of this receptor: Nearly half of unique spike-specific TCRs reportedly recognized epitopes outside regions mutated in the B.1.351 and B.1.1.7 variants. In the small 56-69-year group, the increase in depth fell short of significance, most likely because of low power. After two AZD1222 doses, spike-specific TCR breadth and depth were significantly higher than at day 0 and than in MenACWY recipients. Conclusions about previously exposed vaccinees are limited, since just five to seven AZD1222 recipients were seropositive for SARS-CoV-2 at baseline. Participants were mostly white British, with more females than males. The authors suggested clonal diversity may have been underestimated. Because no day 14 peak-response samples were available, repertoires were characterized only after the peak T cell response. CD4 TCRs associated with the vaccine covered the entire spike protein, and the dominant responses were in regions 160-218 and 743-854.

The CDR3 regions of human TCRbeta chains were subjected to immunosequencing. On the study's bioinformatics: TCRs in the repertoires were matched against a reference library of SARS-CoV-2-specific TCRs that had been generated with the MIRA antigen-specificity platform. Breadth meant the fraction of unique TCRs that were SARS-CoV-2-associated, whereas depth meant the fraction of total T cells that were SARS-CoV-2-associated. Using the MIRA data, each spike-specific TCR was mapped to the spike region that the TCR reacts to and placed in a CD4 or CD8 class. Log10-transformed breadth and depth values were compared by one-way ANOVA with Sidak's multiple comparisons tests. TCRdb obtained this table from immuneACCESS and retained in-frame rearrangements with V and J assigned. These tables miss some clones; where compared with another copy, unresolved V genes account for less than half of the shortfall, and the remainder is unexplained. V, J and clone size derive from that table, while D and trimming were established from the DNA sequence. Counted in this sample were about 92,000 clones; around 84% of them appeared once. Around 9.6% of the sample is in the top ten clones.

V is pruned by 4 bases and J by 3 bases, leaving 2 bases of the junction without a gene match. Looking up the germline V gene (reference sequence) yields CDR1 LGHDT and CDR2 YNNKEL. There are 14 amino acids in the CDR3, from cysteine to phenylalanine inclusive. Just the 42-base CDR3 DNA is kept, in frame starting at base 1. About this clone itself: What this receptor recognizes is not known. The sample holds no much larger clone one base away, and base qualities are not on file.

The intended sense of this specimen's time point label: baseline before first vaccination. The vaccinee samples were drawn from two UK trials, COV001 and COV002, one of which was a single-blind randomized controlled phase 2/3 trial testing AZD1222 (ChAdOx1 nCoV-19) in healthy adults. Trial participant PBMC samples were collected at day 0 and day 28 after the second dose for TCRbeta chain sequencing. This TCR derives from an adult in good health. The chain is encoded by TRBV3-1 (or the pseudogene TRBV3-2) joined to TRBJ1-2, and 10 junctional nucleotides match TRBD1. The sequences come from peripheral blood, collected on day 0 of AZD1222 vaccination. The CDR3 protein sequence reads: CASSPGQGDYGYTF. The bases read TGTGCCAGCAGCCCAGGACAGGGGGACTATGGCTACACCTTC.